These 10 T cell receptor beta chains share one sample of origin, sequenced in a study of OX40 agonist ivuxolimab in advanced cancers. Receptor amplification or capture employed the immunoSEQ multiplex PCR assay. Not all clones reach the TCRdb copy of this immuneACCESS table, which keeps in-frame sequences only. Checked studies attribute under half of the gap to unresolved V genes and leave the rest unexplained. The sample profile shows 70,000 to 85,000 clones; roughly nine tenths of them were found once. The biggest ten clones account for more than 4.5% of the sample. The material sequenced was CD4+ or CD8+ T cells sorted from blood, taken in a trial of the OX40 agonist ivuxolimab. The receptor source for this set is an adult with an advanced solid tumor such as melanoma, head and neck, liver or kidney cancer.

The genes are TRBV19 and TRBJ2-1, with TRBD2 matching over 10 bases. J was trimmed by 10 bases and V by 6 bases; bases with no gene match: 18. Germline CDR1 is LNHDA and CDR2 is SQIVND (reference sequence). There are 17 residues in the CDR3. CDR3 in DNA: TGTGCCAGTAGACTCTGGGGAGTTGCTAGCGGGAGAGGGGAGCAGTTCTTC. Translated: CASRLWGVASGRGEQFF.

This chain connects TRBV10-3 to TRBJ2-3; no clear D gene. The germline V gene encodes CDR1 ENHRY and CDR2 SYGVKD. V was trimmed by 6 bases and J by 1 base, leaving 14 bases between them. The CDR3 spans 15 residues. CDR3 amino acids: CAIRAGSPRTDTQYF. CDR3 DNA: TGTGCCATCAGGGCAGGTTCTCCTCGCACAGATACGCAGTATTTT.

The chain recombines TRBV4-3 with TRBJ2-3; tentative D call: TRBD2 (6 bases). Germline assignment: CDR1 LGHNA and CDR2 YSLEER. V was pared by 0 bases and J by 0 bases, with 13 bases between. The CDR3 is 17 amino acids. The CDR3 sequence is CASSQEGSGVSTDTQYF. CDR3 sequence (DNA): TGCGCCAGCAGCCAAGAAGGGTCGGGGGTTAGCACAGATACGCAGTATTTT.

V is TRBV5-4 and J is TRBJ1-3; D is unclear. This CDR3 comprises 14 residues. From germline, CDR1 is SGHNT and CDR2 YYREEE (reference sequence). V shed 0 bases and J shed 1 base, with 5 bases lying between them. As DNA, the CDR3 is TGTGCCAGCAGCTTGGAGCTTTCTGGAAACACCATATATTTT. This codes for CASSLELSGNTIYF.

The chain couples TRBV19 to TRBJ2-5; D gene unclear. This CDR3 is built from 15 residues. V shed 3 bases and J shed 4 bases, with 15 bases lying between them. The V gene's germline CDR1 is LNHDA and CDR2 SQIVND (reference sequence). The CDR3 protein is CASSMLWGMRETQYF. The CDR3 nucleotides read TGTGCCAGTAGTATGCTGTGGGGTATGCGAGAGACCCAGTACTTC. Full variable domain (remainder filled in from reference TRBV19 and TRBJ2-5): DGGITQSPKYLFRKEGQNVTLSCEQNLNHDAMYWYRQDPGQGLRLIYYSQIVNDFQKGDIAEGYSVSREKKESFPLTVTSAQKNPTAFYLCASSMLWGMRETQYFGPGTRLLVL.

The chain is built from TRBV5-1 and TRBJ1-5; D gene unclear. Per germline, CDR1 SGHRS and CDR2 YFSETQ. Trimming left V 0 bases short and J 3 bases short, with 7 bases between. The CDR3 is made up of 14 amino acids. In nucleotides, the CDR3 is TGCGCCAGCAGCTTGGACGGAGTCAATCAGCCCCAGCATTTT. Amino acid sequence: CASSLDGVNQPQHF.

The gene calls are TRBV10-3 and TRBJ2-3, with D possibly being TRBD2 (7 bases). The CDR3 spans 13 residues. V lost 8 bases, J lost 4 bases, and 13 bases lay in between. Germline CDR1 ENHRY, CDR2 SYGVKD. The CDR3 region has the DNA TGTGCCATCGGAGGGGGGGGGCCAGATACGCAGTATTTT. It yields the protein CAIGGGGPDTQYF.

The genes are TRBV7-2 and TRBJ2-7; 9 bases fit TRBD1. V lost 5 bases and J lost 2; bases outside the gene matches: 4. This CDR3 is 14 amino acids long. CDR1 SGHTA and CDR2 FQGNSA come from the germline V gene. The CDR3: CASSRGQGPYEQYF. Here the CDR3 DNA reads TGTGCCAGCAGCCGGGGACAGGGTCCCTACGAGCAGTACTTC.

The V and J genes are TRBV5-1 and TRBJ2-7; D is uncertain. The germline V gene has CDR1 SGHRS and CDR2 YFSETQ. This CDR3 has 16 residues. The V end was cut by 4 bases, the J end by 0 bases, with 17 bases between. CDR3 loop: CASSLTSTPNSYEQYF. CDR3 in DNA: TGCGCCAGCAGCCTCACATCCACACCTAACTCCTACGAGCAGTACTTC.

V usage is TRBV5-4 and J usage is TRBJ2-1, with D uncertain. Germline lookup yields CDR1 SGHNT and CDR2 YYREEE (reference sequence). V shed 1 base and J shed 1 base, with 9 bases lying between them. The CDR3 runs 15 residues. The CDR3, as DNA: TGTGCCAGCAGCTTGAACTGGGCTTCCTACAATGAGCAGTTCTTC. This gives the protein CASSLNWASYNEQFF.